In its sample, the clone carrying this TCR beta chain was seen many times. The sample comes from a study of neurological immune-mediated disorders. MiXCR, applied by TCRdb to the 5' RACE reads, yields one record per CDR3 protein. The sample holds roughly 41,000 distinct CDR3 sequences, about 2% seen once. From germline, CDR1 is DFQATT and CDR2 SNEGSKA (reference sequence). This CDR3 spans 11 amino acids. V lost 0 bases to trimming and J lost 9 bases, with 9 bases between them. The sequenced sample consisted of PBMCs. The TCR originated in a woman aged 40 to 49 with multiple sclerosis. V and J are TRBV20-1 and TRBJ2-7; no clear D. CDR3 sequence (DNA): TGCAGTGCTAGAGACAGGCTTAGGCAGTACTTC. Its protein is CSARDRLRQYF.